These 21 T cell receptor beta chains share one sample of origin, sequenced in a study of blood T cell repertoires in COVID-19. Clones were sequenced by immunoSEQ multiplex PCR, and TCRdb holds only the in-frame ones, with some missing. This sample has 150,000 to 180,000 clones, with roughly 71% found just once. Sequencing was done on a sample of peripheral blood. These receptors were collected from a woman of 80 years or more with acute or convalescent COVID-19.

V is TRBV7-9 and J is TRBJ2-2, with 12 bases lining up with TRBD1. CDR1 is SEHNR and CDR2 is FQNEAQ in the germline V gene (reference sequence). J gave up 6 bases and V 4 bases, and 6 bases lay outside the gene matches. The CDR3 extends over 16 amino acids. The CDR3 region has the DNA TGTGCCAGCAGCTCCCGGGACAGGGGGCAGTCCGGGGAGCTGTTTTTT. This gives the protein CASSSRDRGQSGELFF.

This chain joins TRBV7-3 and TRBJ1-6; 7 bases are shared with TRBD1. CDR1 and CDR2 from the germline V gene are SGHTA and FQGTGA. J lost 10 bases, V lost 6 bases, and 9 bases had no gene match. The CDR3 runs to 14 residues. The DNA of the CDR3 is TGTGCCAGCAGTCGACAGGGTTACATATCACCCCTCCACTTT. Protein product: CASSRQGYISPLHF.

The CDR3 nucleotides are TGTGCCAGCAGAATTTCGGACTTCGGCGGCTACACCTTC. This encodes CASRISDFGGYTF. The V and J genes are TRBV7-2 and TRBJ1-2; D unclear. Trimming shortened V by 6 bases and J by 8 bases, and 16 bases separated the two germline ends. The germline V gene has CDR1 SGHTA and CDR2 FQGNSA. CDR3 length equals 13 residues.

CDR3 coding DNA: TGTGCCAGCTCACCACAACCGTCGGGGTTAGGGGGTGGTGGCACTGAAGCTTTCTTT. Translation: CASSPQPSGLGGGGTEAFF. The chain recombines TRBV18 with TRBJ1-1; D might be TRBD1 (6 bases). From germline, CDR1 is KGHSH and CDR2 LQKENI. The CDR3 has 19 amino acids. V was pared by 1 base and J by 4 bases, with 25 bases between.

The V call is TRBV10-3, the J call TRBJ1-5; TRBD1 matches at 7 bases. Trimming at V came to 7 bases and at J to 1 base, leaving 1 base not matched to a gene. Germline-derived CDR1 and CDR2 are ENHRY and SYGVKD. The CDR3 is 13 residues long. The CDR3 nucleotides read TGTGCCATCAAACAGGGGAGCAATCAGCCCCAGCATTTT. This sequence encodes CAIKQGSNQPQHF.

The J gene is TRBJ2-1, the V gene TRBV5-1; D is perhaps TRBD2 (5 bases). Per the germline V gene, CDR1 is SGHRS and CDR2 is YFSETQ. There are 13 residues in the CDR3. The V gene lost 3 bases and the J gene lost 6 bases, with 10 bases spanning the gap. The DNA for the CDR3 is TGCGCCAGCAGCTCTGGACTCTTCAATGAGCAGTTCTTC. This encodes CASSSGLFNEQFF.

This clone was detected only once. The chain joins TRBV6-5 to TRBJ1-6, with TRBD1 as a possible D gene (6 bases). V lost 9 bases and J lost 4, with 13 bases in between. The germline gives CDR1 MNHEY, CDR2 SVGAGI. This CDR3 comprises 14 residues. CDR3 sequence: CASSGTQYNSPLHF. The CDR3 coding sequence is TGTGCCAGTTCGGGGACACAGTATAATTCACCCCTCCACTTT.

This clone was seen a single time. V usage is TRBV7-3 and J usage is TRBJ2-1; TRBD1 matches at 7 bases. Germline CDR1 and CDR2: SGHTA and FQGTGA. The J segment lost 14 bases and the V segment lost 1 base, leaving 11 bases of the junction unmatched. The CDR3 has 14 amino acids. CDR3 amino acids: CASSLNSRQGEKFF. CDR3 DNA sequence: TGTGCCAGCAGCTTAAATTCGAGGCAGGGGGAGAAGTTCTTC.

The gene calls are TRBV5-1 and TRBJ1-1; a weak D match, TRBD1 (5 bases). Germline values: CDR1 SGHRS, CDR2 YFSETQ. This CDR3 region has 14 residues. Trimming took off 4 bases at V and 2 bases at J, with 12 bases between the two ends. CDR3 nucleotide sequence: TGCGCCAGCAGCCTGGGACTCCTCAACACTGAAGCTTTCTTT. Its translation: CASSLGLLNTEAFF. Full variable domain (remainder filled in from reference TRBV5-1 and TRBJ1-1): KAGVTQTPRYLIKTRGQQVTLSCSPISGHRSVSWYQQTPGQGLQFLFEYFSETQRNKGNFPGRFSGRQFSNSRSEMNVSTLELGDSALYLCASSLGLLNTEAFFGQGTRLTVV.

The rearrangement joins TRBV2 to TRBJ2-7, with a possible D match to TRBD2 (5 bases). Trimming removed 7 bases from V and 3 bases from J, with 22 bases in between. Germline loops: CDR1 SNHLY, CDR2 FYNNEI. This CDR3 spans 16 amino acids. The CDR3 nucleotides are TGTGCCAGCAAGGGAGAGGACTCCCGGCGTCACTACGAGCAGTACTTC. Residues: CASKGEDSRRHYEQYF.

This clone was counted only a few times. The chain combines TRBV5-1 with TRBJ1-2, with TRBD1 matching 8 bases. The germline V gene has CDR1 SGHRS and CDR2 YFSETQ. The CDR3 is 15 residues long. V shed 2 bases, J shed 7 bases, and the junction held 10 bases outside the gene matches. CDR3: CASSFLGTGIGGYTF. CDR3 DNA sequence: TGCGCCAGCAGCTTCCTCGGGACAGGCATCGGTGGCTACACCTTC.

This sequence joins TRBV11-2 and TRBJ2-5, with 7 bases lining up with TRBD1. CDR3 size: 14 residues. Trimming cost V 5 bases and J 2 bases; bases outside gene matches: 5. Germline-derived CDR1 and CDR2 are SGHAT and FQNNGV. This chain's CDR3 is CASSPGQNQETQYF. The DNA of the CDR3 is TGTGCCAGCAGCCCGGGACAGAATCAAGAGACCCAGTACTTC.

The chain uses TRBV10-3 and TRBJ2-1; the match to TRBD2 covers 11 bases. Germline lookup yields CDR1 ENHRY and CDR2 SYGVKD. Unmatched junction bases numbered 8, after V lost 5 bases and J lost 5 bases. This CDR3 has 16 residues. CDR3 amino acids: CAISNAGTSGNNEQFF. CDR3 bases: TGTGCCATCAGTAACGCCGGGACTAGCGGTAACAATGAGCAGTTCTTC.

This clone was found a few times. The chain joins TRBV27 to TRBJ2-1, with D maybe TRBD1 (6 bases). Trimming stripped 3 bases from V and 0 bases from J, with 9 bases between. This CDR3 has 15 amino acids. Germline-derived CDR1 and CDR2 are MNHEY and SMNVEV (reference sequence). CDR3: CASSLRGGSYNEQFF. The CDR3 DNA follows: TGTGCCAGCAGTTTGAGAGGGGGCTCCTACAATGAGCAGTTCTTC.

The CDR3 coding sequence is TGTGCCAGCAGTTATGAGCGGCTTCCCTACAATGAGCAGTTCTTC. Translated, it gives CASSYERLPYNEQFF. This sequence joins TRBV6-5 and TRBJ2-1; possibly TRBD2 for D (5 bases). Trimming left V 3 bases short and J 2 bases short, with 11 bases between. Looked up from germline, CDR1 is MNHEY and CDR2 is SVGAGI. The CDR3 is 15 amino acids.

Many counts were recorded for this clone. In DNA form, the CDR3 reads TGTGCCAGCAGCCAGGATGGACAGGGTATCTTTTCCTATAATTCACCCCTCCACTTT. Encoded protein: CASSQDGQGIFSYNSPLHF. The chain employs TRBV4-2 and TRBJ1-6; 8 nucleotides agree with TRBD1. V trimming: 3 bases; J trimming: 1 base; junction bases outside the gene matches: 11. This CDR3 is 19 amino acids long. The germline gives CDR1 LGHNA, CDR2 YNFKEQ.

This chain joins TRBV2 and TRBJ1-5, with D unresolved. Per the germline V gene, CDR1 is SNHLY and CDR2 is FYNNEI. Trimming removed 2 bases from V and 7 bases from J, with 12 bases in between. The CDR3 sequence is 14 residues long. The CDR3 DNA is TGTGCCAGCAGTGAACAGAGGGTTGGGCAGCCCCAGCATTTT. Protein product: CASSEQRVGQPQHF.

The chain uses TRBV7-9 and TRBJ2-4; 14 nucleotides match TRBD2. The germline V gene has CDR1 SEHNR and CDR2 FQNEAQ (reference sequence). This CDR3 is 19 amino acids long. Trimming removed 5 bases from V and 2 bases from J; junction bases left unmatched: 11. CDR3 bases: TGTGCCAGCAGCCGAACCACCTGGACTAGCGGGAGGCCCAAAAACATTCAGTACTTC. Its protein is CASSRTTWTSGRPKNIQYF.

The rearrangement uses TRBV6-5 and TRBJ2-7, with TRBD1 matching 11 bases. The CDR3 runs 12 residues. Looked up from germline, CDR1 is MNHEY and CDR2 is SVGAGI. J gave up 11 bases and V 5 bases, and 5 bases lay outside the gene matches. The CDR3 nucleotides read TGTGCCAGCAGTACAGGGACAGGGGGGAAGTACTTC. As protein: CASSTGTGGKYF.

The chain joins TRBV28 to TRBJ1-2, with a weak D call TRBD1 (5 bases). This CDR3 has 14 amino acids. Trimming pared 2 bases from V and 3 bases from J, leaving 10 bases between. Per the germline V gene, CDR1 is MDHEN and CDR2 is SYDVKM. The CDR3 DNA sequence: TGTGCCAGCAGTTTAAGGACAATCCACTATGGCTACACCTTC. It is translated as CASSLRTIHYGYTF.

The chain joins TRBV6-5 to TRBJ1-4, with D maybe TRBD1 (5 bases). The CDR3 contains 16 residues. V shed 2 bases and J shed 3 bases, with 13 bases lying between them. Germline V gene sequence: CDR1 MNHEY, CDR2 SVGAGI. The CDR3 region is CASSYSQGWSNEKLFF. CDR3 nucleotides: TGTGCCAGCAGTTACAGCCAGGGATGGTCTAATGAAAAACTGTTTTTT.